This TCR beta chain was sequenced for a study of blood T cell repertoires in COVID-19. Assay: immunoSEQ multiplex PCR; the TCRdb copy retains only in-frame clones and omits some. The sample lists roughly 500,000 clones; more than 85% were seen once. Two negative PCRs, clearance, or symptom resolution characterized the recovered Cohort 3 donors. Per the germline V gene, CDR1 is SNHLY and CDR2 is FYNNEI. V dropped 5 bases and J dropped 6 bases, with 16 bases sitting between them. The CDR3 totals 15 residues. The sample taken for sequencing was PBMCs or T cells enriched from blood (not recorded which). The V and J genes are TRBV2 and TRBJ2-2, with a possible D match to TRBD1 (6 bases). The receptor's source is a woman in her fifties or sixties who had recovered from COVID-19. The chain's CDR3 is CASSRDIPDAGELFF. For the CDR3, the DNA is TGTGCCAGCAGTCGGGACATCCCCGACGCCGGGGAGCTGTTTTTT.